The 2 T cell receptor beta chains in this list originate from one sample, sequenced in a study of post-analysis software for immune sequencing data. The study's findings and limits: Among 5 or 6 TRBV segments more frequent in patients than controls were TRBV5-6, TRBV5-1 and TRBV20-1.

Unique molecular identifiers were carried by the TCR beta cDNA libraries. From the PCR reads, TCRdb called clonotypes with MiXCR, one entry per CDR3 protein. The sample records about 400,000 distinct CDR3 sequences, approximately 38% being singletons. Their target antigens are unknown. Input material: blood. These receptors were obtained from a girl aged 10 to 17 with multiple sclerosis.

In its sample, this clonotype was seen a few times. The CDR3 bases are TGCAGCTGGGGGCATAAGGGTGAGCAGTTCTTC. Translating gives CSWGHKGEQFF. This rearrangement joins TRBV29-1 to TRBJ2-1, with D maybe TRBD1 (6 bases). V was shortened by 8 bases and J by 9 bases, with 14 bases between the two germline ends. The CDR3 is made up of 11 amino acids. CDR1 is SQVTM and CDR2 is ANQGSEA in the germline V gene.

As to this clonotype: At one end the junction does not follow the germline gene, possibly because of a read error. The chain links TRBV6-4 to TRBJ2-1, with D tentatively TRBD1 (5 bases). The CDR3 is made up of 15 amino acids. In germline, CDR1 is MRHNA, CDR2 SNTAGT. CDR3: CTSSDSSGARNEQFF. DNA for the CDR3: TGTACCAGCAGTGACTCTAGTGGGGCGCGCAATGAGCAGTTCTTC.